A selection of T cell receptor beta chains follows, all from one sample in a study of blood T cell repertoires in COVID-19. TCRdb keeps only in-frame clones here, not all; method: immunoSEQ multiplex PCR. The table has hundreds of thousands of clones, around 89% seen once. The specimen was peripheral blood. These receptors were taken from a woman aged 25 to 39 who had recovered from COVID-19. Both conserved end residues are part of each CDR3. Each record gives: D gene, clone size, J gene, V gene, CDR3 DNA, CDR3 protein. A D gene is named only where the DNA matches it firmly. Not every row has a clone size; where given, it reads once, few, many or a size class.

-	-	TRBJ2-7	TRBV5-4	TGTGCCAGCAGCGCGGTTTCCGGGGAGACCTACGAGCAGTACTTC	CASSAVSGETYEQYF
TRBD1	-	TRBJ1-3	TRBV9	TGTGCCAGCAGCGTAGAACAGGGGGGTGGAAACACCATATATTTT	CASSVEQGGGNTIYF
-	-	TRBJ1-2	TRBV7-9	TGTGCCAGCAGCCTCCGGGACAAACCGAACTATGGCTACACCTTC	CASSLRDKPNYGYTF
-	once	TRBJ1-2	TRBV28	TGTGCCAGCAGTTTTGGTGGAGAATATGGCTACACCTTC	CASSFGGEYGYTF
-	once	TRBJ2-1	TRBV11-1	TGTGCCAGCAGCTTGAGGTACAATGAGCAGTTCTTC	CASSLRYNEQFF
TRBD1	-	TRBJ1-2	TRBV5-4	TGTGCCAGCAGTCAGGGAGCGACAGGGCGGGGCTATGGCTACACCTTC	CASSQGATGRGYGYTF
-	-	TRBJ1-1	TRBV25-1	TGTGCCAGCAGCGTGGGAGTCAACACTGAAGCTTTCTTT	CASSVGVNTEAFF
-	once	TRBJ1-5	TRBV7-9	TGTGCCAGCAGCTTATGTACTGGGACAAACTGCAATCAGCCCCAGCATTTT	CASSLCTGTNCNQPQHF
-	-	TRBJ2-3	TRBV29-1	TGCAGCGTGACGCGGGGTGGAGATACGCAGTATTTT	CSVTRGGDTQYF
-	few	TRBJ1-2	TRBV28	TGTGCCAGCAGTTTATACCCCAGCGCCAGCTATGGCTACACCTTC	CASSLYPSASYGYTF
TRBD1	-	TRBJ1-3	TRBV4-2	TGTGCCAGCAGCCGGGACCCCGGGACAGGGGTAATGAGTGGAAACACCATATATTTT	CASSRDPGTGVMSGNTIYF
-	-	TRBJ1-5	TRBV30	TGTGCCTGGAATAGCAGGGCGGTTAATCAGCCCCAGCATTTT	CAWNSRAVNQPQHF
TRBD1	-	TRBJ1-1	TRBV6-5	TGTGCCAGCAGAAACCGACAGGGCTGGATGACTGAAGCTTTCTTT	CASRNRQGWMTEAFF
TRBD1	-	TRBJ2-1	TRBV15	TGTGCCACCAGCACCCCGGGACAGGGGGTTGTGGATGAGCAGTTCTTC	CATSTPGQGVVDEQFF
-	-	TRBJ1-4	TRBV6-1	TGTGCCAGCAGCCACAGTCCAACTAATGAAAAACTGTTTTTT	CASSHSPTNEKLFF
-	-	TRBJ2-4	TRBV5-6	TGTGCCAGCAGCTCATGGAGTGGGGCCAAAAACATTCAGTACTTC	CASSSWSGAKNIQYF
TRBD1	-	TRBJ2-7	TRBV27	TGTGCCAGCAGTCCCACAGGGGCCGATTCCTACGAGCAGTACTTC	CASSPTGADSYEQYF